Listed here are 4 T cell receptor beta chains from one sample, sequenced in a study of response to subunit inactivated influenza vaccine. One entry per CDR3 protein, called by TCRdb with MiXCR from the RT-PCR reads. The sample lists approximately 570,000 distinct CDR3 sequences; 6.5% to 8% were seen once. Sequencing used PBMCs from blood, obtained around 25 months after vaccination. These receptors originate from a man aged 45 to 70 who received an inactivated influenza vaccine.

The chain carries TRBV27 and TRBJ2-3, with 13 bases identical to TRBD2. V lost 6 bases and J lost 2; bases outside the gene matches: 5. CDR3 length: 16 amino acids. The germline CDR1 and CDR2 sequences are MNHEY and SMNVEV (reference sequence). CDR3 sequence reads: CASRGLAGEVTDTQYF. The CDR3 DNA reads TGTGCCAGCAGAGGACTAGCGGGAGAAGTCACAGATACGCAGTATTTT.

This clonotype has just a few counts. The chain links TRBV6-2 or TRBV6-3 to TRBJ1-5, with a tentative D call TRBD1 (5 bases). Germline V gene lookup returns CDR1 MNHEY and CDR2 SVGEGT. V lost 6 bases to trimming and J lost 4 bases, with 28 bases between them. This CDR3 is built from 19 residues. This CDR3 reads CASSPGSGAGHPLNQPQHF. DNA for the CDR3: TGTGCCAGCAGCCCGGGCTCCGGGGCCGGACACCCGCTAAATCAGCCCCAGCATTTT.

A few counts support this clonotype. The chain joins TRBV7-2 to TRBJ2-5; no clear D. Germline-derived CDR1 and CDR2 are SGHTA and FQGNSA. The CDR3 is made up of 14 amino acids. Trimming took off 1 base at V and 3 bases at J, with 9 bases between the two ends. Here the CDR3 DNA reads TGTGCCAGCAGCTTAGGGTATCGCGAAGAGACCCAGTACTTC. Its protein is CASSLGYREETQYF.

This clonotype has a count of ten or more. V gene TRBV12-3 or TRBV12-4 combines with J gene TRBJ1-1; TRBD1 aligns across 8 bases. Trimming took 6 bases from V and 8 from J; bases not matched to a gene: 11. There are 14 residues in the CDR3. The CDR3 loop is CASSRPDRALEAFF. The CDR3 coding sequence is TGTGCCAGCAGCCGACCGGACAGGGCCTTAGAAGCTTTCTTT.